The entry that follows covers one TCR beta chain sequence. What it recognizes is unknown. This sample was taken from a study of cytomegalovirus exposure and HLA in healthy donors. Study conclusions and caveats: There were some public TCRs occurring in many donors, but most TCR sequences were rare.

The PCR used 60 Vbeta and 13 Jbeta primers. The data were produced by immunoSEQ multiplex PCR, yet TCRdb's version contains in-frame clones alone and is incomplete. The sample contains about 160,000 clones, 82% of which appear only once. The V segment lost 5 bases and the J segment 2 bases; nucleotides outside the gene matches: 9. Germline CDR1 and CDR2: MDHEN and SYDVKM. The CDR3 consists of 16 residues. The chain has TRBV28 and TRBJ2-5; 9 bases match TRBD1. The sequencing sample was made of PBMCs. This clonotype was sampled from a girl under 18 in good health and CMV-seropositive. CDR3 sequence: CASSPGQGVPQETQYF. The CDR3 bases are TGTGCCAGCAGTCCGGGACAGGGAGTCCCTCAAGAGACCCAGTACTTC.